These 12 T cell receptor beta chains share one sample of origin, sequenced in a study of blood T cell repertoires in COVID-19. Clones were read by immunoSEQ multiplex PCR, and TCRdb kept only the in-frame ones, dropping some. The sample has roughly 280,000 clones; about nine tenths are singletons. The sequenced sample consisted of peripheral blood. These receptor sequences come from a woman in her 30s with COVID-19, enrolled during active disease.

The rearrangement links TRBV11-2 to TRBJ1-2, with D uncertain. Trimming took off 1 base at V and 6 bases at J, with 18 bases between the two ends. Germline V CDR1 and CDR2: SGHAT, FQNNGV. CDR3 length: 16 residues. CDR3 residues: CASSLGPRVLVDGYTF. The CDR3, as DNA: TGTGCCAGCAGCTTAGGGCCCCGGGTTTTGGTCGATGGCTACACCTTC.

The rearrangement links TRBV5-5 to TRBJ2-7, with 9 bases lining up with TRBD1. CDR3 size: 14 residues. Trimming took 3 bases from V and 3 from J; bases not matched to a gene: 4. The V gene's germline CDR1 is SGHKS and CDR2 YYEKEE (reference sequence). The CDR3, as DNA: TGTGCCAGCAGCTCGGGACAGGGAGGCTACGAGCAGTACTTC. It specifies CASSSGQGGYEQYF.

The V call is TRBV5-4, the J call TRBJ2-1, with D maybe TRBD1 (6 bases). CDR3 length equals 13 residues. Trimming cost V 4 bases and J 6 bases, with 11 bases left between them. Per germline, CDR1 SGHNT and CDR2 YYREEE (reference sequence). DNA for the CDR3: TGTGCCAGCAGCCCACAGGGATTCAATGAGCAGTTCTTC. Translated: CASSPQGFNEQFF.

This clone has only a few counts. V gene TRBV6-4 combines with J gene TRBJ2-5; TRBD2 matches at 7 bases. CDR1 and CDR2 from the germline V gene are MRHNA and SNTAGT. The CDR3 is 13 residues long. Trimming removed 8 bases from V and 5 bases from J; junction bases left unmatched: 8. The CDR3 DNA is TGTGCCAGCTCAGCGGGATCCCAGGAGACCCAGTACTTC. It encodes CASSAGSQETQYF.

CDR3 bases: TGTGCCAGCAGTGAGTTGGACAGTCAGAGTTCACCCCTCCACTTT. It specifies CASSELDSQSSPLHF. The V and J genes are TRBV25-1 and TRBJ1-6, with a tentative D call TRBD1 (6 bases). V lost 3 bases to trimming and J lost 9 bases, with 15 bases between them. The germline gives CDR1 MGHDK, CDR2 SYGVNS. The CDR3 sequence is 15 residues long.

The J gene is TRBJ1-5, the V gene TRBV5-1; TRBD1 is a possible D gene (5 bases). V dropped 2 bases and J dropped 5 bases, with 8 bases sitting between them. The CDR3 is 13 amino acids. The V gene's germline CDR1 is SGHRS and CDR2 YFSETQ. The CDR3 DNA is TGCGCCAGCAGCTTTGAAGGGGATCAGCCCCAGCATTTT. It yields the protein CASSFEGDQPQHF.

The V gene is TRBV4-1, the J gene TRBJ1-1, with D unresolved. Germline V gene lookup returns CDR1 MGHRA and CDR2 YSYEKL. Trimming shortened V by 8 bases and J by 5 bases, and 21 bases separated the two germline ends. CDR3 length equals 15 residues. CDR3 residues: CASRSTALVSTEAFF. The CDR3 region has the DNA TGCGCCAGCCGATCAACAGCATTAGTCTCTACTGAAGCTTTCTTT.

The rearrangement links TRBV19 to TRBJ2-5; 13 bases line up with TRBD2. CDR1 and CDR2 from the germline V gene are LNHDA and SQIVND (reference sequence). After removal of 5 bases from V and 2 bases from J, the junction contained 8 bases not matched to a gene. CDR3 length: 17 residues. CDR3 region: CASSSMTGLAGQETQYF. Here the CDR3 DNA reads TGTGCCAGTAGTTCAATGACGGGACTAGCGGGACAAGAGACCCAGTACTTC. The variable domain in full, completed from reference TRBV19 and TRBJ2-5, reads DGGITQSPKYLFRKEGQNVTLSCEQNLNHDAMYWYRQDPGQGLRLIYYSQIVNDFQKGDIAEGYSVSREKKESFPLTVTSAQKNPTAFYLCASSSMTGLAGQETQYFGPGTRLLVL.

The chain recombines TRBV28 with TRBJ1-5, with D maybe TRBD1 (6 bases). This CDR3 is built from 14 residues. V dropped 6 bases and J dropped 9 bases, with 18 bases sitting between them. Germline V gene lookup returns CDR1 MDHEN and CDR2 SYDVKM. DNA for the CDR3: TGTGCCAGCAGGTCGGGACACCTCGTTGGGCCCCAGCATTTT. This codes for CASRSGHLVGPQHF.

As for this clone: This sample includes further DNA sequences coding for the same CDR3. The chain combines TRBV5-1 with TRBJ2-1; D unclear. The germline CDR1 and CDR2 sequences are SGHRS and YFSETQ. V lost 1 base to trimming and J lost 4 bases, with 3 bases between them. The CDR3 extends over 12 amino acids. CDR3 region: CASSLQYNEQFF. The DNA for the CDR3 is TGCGCCAGCAGCTTGCAATACAATGAGCAGTTCTTC.

The rearrangement uses TRBV29-1 and TRBJ1-2, with D possibly matching TRBD1 (5 bases). Trimming cost V 6 bases and J 8 bases, with 16 bases left between them. The germline gives CDR1 SQVTM, CDR2 ANQGSEA. The CDR3 contains 12 residues. The CDR3 DNA is TGCAGCGTCGCATCCCAAGGGGTCGGCTACACCTTC. This translates into CSVASQGVGYTF.

The chain links TRBV27 to TRBJ2-1, with a tentative D call TRBD2 (7 bases). Trimming shortened V by 7 bases and J by 7 bases, and 20 bases separated the two germline ends. This CDR3 has 15 residues. CDR1 is MNHEY and CDR2 is SMNVEV in the germline V gene (reference sequence). CDR3 in amino acids: CASIFGGGSLNEQFF. The CDR3 coding sequence is TGTGCCAGCATATTTGGGGGCGGGAGTTTGAATGAGCAGTTCTTC.